This T cell receptor beta chain is drawn from a study of T cell repertoires in cytomegalovirus infection. Turning to the study itself: CMV epitopes that were recently identified and HLA-C-restricted were used alongside well-studied HLA-B-restricted ones. Public TCR beta signature analysis indicated the presence of both CMV infection and matching HLA type.

TCRdb processed the reads anew with MiXCR; each CDR3 protein has one entry. This sample has around 800,000 distinct CDR3 sequences, with approximately 32% found just once. Germline V gives CDR1 MDHEN, CDR2 SYDVKM. This CDR3 is 16 amino acids long. Trimming shortened V by 5 bases and J by 1 base, and 17 bases separated the two germline ends. With respect to this clonotype: Its antigen remains unknown.

The rearrangement uses TRBV28 and TRBJ2-5, with D possibly matching TRBD1 (6 bases). The sequencing here drew on cultured CD8+ T cells from PBMCs, taken from culture after CMV antigen stimulation. The TCR comes from a human donor in good health (CMV status not recorded). Some clones in this sample may be carry-over from other donors' samples. The CDR3 bases are TGTGCCAGCAGTATCTTTCAGGGGAGCCTCCAAGAGACCCAGTACTTC. Translation gives CASSIFQGSLQETQYF.